Many counts were recorded for the clone carrying this T cell receptor (beta chain). Time point of the sample: newly diagnosed GD, antithyroid drugs for less than 3 months. Making the TCR library involved RNA that had been extracted from PBMCs. The data were obtained in a study of regulatory T cells in long-lasting Graves disease. Germline CDR1 and CDR2: SNHLY and FYNNEI. V lost 2 bases to trimming and J lost 2 bases, with 7 bases between them. The CDR3 runs to 15 residues. In building TCR beta libraries, iRepertoire HTBI primers were used together with Arm-PCR of CDR3 regions. TCRdb reprocessed the multiplex PCR reads with MiXCR, giving one entry per CDR3 protein. The top ten hold more than 10% of the sample, which has fewer than 500,000 distinct CDR3 sequences, around 15% seen once. These data also formed part of another study, on T cells in Graves' hyperthyroidism and ophthalmopathy. That source notes: In the first-round RT-PCR of the TCR CDR3, the HTBI primer set was used.

This sequence originates from a man in his forties with Graves disease. This sample comprised peripheral blood mononuclear cells (PBMCs), obtained at new diagnosis, from a patient treated with antithyroid drugs. V is TRBV2 and J is TRBJ2-6; D unclear. The CDR3, as DNA: TGTGCCAGCAGTGAACCTCCTCCTGGGGCCAACGTCCTGACTTTC. Translating gives CASSEPPPGANVLTF.